This section outlines one T cell receptor beta chain sequence together with its context. V was clipped by 2 bases and J by 12 bases; unmatched bases: 11. CDR3 size: 14 residues. Germline lookup yields CDR1 LNHDA and CDR2 SQIVND (reference sequence). The source of the sample is a study of blood T cell repertoires in COVID-19. In the study overall: Samples taken during acute and convalescent COVID-19 were collected in the United States, Italy and Spain. T cells, B-cell-depleted T cells, or PBMCs supplied cDNA or gDNA.

Methods used by the authors: Scientists estimated how many nucleated cells there were by amplifying reference gene primers. Generated by immunoSEQ multiplex PCR, the TCRdb table keeps only in-frame clones and is missing some. The D gene and trimming were derived from the DNA, and the V and J assignments and clone size from that table. The sample shows some 250,000 clones, around four fifths of them seen only once. The V and J genes are TRBV19 and TRBJ1-2; 8 nucleotides line up with TRBD1. Sequenced input: peripheral blood. This clonotype was obtained from a man aged 60 to 69 with acute or convalescent COVID-19. The CDR3 reads CASSISPGRTGHTF. In DNA, the CDR3 is TGTGCCAGTAGTATAAGTCCGGGTCGGACAGGGCACACCTTC.